The T cell receptor (beta chain) described here comes from a study of T-cell reconstitution after alpha-beta-depleted transplantation in children. In regard to this clonotype: Its antigen is not known.

Unique molecular identifiers were used to barcode this TCRbeta library. A single record per CDR3 protein comes from TCRdb applying MiXCR to the PCR reads. This table has hundreds of thousands of distinct CDR3 sequences, more than 20% appearing once. Notes on the study in general: Where alpha-beta T cells came from about two months after transplant was reportedly several hundred expanded graft clones. Most T-cell counts and diversity one year after the transplant came from T cells that were newly produced. Surviving recipient T cells and thymic progenitors accounted for the high day-60 TCRbeta diversity observed in some patients.

The germline V gene encodes CDR1 DFQATT and CDR2 SNEGSKA (reference sequence). The CDR3 spans 14 residues. V dropped 3 bases and J dropped 5 bases, with 15 bases sitting between them. The sequenced sample was PBMCs, obtained before TCRalphabeta/CD19-depleted stem cell transplant. The J gene is TRBJ2-3, the V gene TRBV20-1; no firm D call. The receptor was derived from a girl under 10 years old with Fanconi anemia, due to receive a stem cell transplant. The CDR3 region has the DNA TGCAGTGCTAGTGCCAAGCAGAAGCAAGATACGCAGTATTTT. Translating gives CSASAKQKQDTQYF.